These 9 T cell receptor beta chains came from one sample sequenced in a study of blood T cell repertoires in COVID-19. Measured with immunoSEQ multiplex PCR; TCRdb has only the in-frame clones, and not every one. In the table there are 60,000 or so clones, around 80% of which are singletons. The sequenced material came from peripheral blood. The receptors originated from a man in his fifties or sixties with acute or convalescent COVID-19.

The gene calls are TRBV5-6 and TRBJ2-7; 8 nucleotides line up with TRBD1. Germline CDR1 SGHDT, CDR2 YYEEEE. The CDR3 is 14 residues long. Trimming cost V 0 bases and J 4 bases; bases outside gene matches: 3. CDR3 protein: CASSLGTGRYEQYF. In nucleotides, the CDR3 is TGTGCCAGCAGCTTGGGGACAGGGAGGTACGAGCAGTACTTC.

This chain links TRBV4-2 with TRBJ1-2; 9 bases agree with TRBD1. The CDR3 has 15 residues. Germline values: CDR1 LGHNA, CDR2 YNFKEQ. Trimming took 3 bases from V and 6 from J; bases not matched to a gene: 8. Here the CDR3 reads CASSHNRDRADGYTF. CDR3 nucleotide sequence: TGTGCCAGCAGCCACAATCGGGACAGGGCTGATGGCTACACCTTC.

V and J are TRBV7-2 and TRBJ2-3, with D maybe TRBD1 (6 bases). Per germline, CDR1 SGHTA and CDR2 FQGNSA. The CDR3 runs 14 residues. Trimming cost V 2 bases and J 3 bases, with 9 bases left between them. The CDR3 here is CASSLNRGTDTQYF. DNA of the CDR3: TGTGCCAGCAGCTTAAATAGGGGGACAGATACGCAGTATTTT.

V usage is TRBV18 and J usage is TRBJ1-2; 8 bases match TRBD1. In germline, CDR1 is KGHSH, CDR2 LQKENI. The CDR3 is 15 amino acids. Losses at the gene ends were 5 bases for V and 4 bases for J; bases not matched to a gene: 9. In DNA form, the CDR3 reads TGTGCCAGCTCATCGATTCCTGGACAGGGCTATGGCTACACCTTC. Its translation is CASSSIPGQGYGYTF.

The chain is built from TRBV9 and TRBJ1-1; D gene uncertain. Looked up from germline, CDR1 is SGDLS and CDR2 is YYNGEE. This CDR3 has 13 amino acids. Trimming pared 3 bases from V and 10 bases from J, leaving 16 bases between. This CDR3 is CASSDEEARPAFF. In DNA, the CDR3 is TGTGCCAGCAGCGACGAGGAGGCACGTCCAGCTTTCTTT.

This chain links TRBV6-6 with TRBJ2-2; tentative D call: TRBD1 (6 bases). V was shortened by 4 bases and J by 4 bases, with 13 bases between the two germline ends. Germline CDR1 is MNHNY and CDR2 is SVGAGI (reference sequence). The CDR3 spans 15 residues. DNA of the CDR3: TGTGCCAGCAGTTCCTGGTTAGGGGGCACCGGGGAGCTGTTTTTT. Translation gives CASSSWLGGTGELFF.

CDR3 coding DNA: TGTGCCAGTAGTTCGACAGGGGTATCCGGGGAGCTGTTTTTT. It encodes CASSSTGVSGELFF. The J gene is TRBJ2-2, the V gene TRBV19; TRBD1 matches at 8 bases. V dropped 5 bases and J dropped 6; count of bases not matched to a gene: 5. Germline CDR1 reads LNHDA; CDR2 reads SQIVND (reference sequence). The CDR3 sequence is 14 residues long.

The CDR3 sequence is CATSRDRSSGNTIYF. CDR3 coding DNA: TGTGCCACCAGCAGAGATAGAAGCTCTGGAAACACCATATATTTT. V usage is TRBV15 and J usage is TRBJ1-3; D is unresolved. Germline assignment: CDR1 LNHNV and CDR2 YYDKDF (reference sequence). The V and J ends lost 0 bases and 0 bases respectively, with 6 bases between them. There are 15 residues in the CDR3.

This sequence joins TRBV2 and TRBJ1-5, with D possibly being TRBD1 (6 bases). CDR3 size: 15 residues. The V end was cut by 5 bases, the J end by 6 bases, with 17 bases between. Germline CDR1 is SNHLY and CDR2 is FYNNEI. The CDR3 coding sequence is TGTGCCAGCAGTAAGGGAACAGGGTTAGCTCAGCCCCAGCATTTT. The encoded protein is CASSKGTGLAQPQHF.